The rows below give T cell receptor beta chains drawn from one sample of a study of immune heterogeneity within non-small cell lung tumors. One entry per CDR3 protein results from TCRdb running MiXCR on the multiplex PCR reads. The sample has fewer than 15,000 distinct CDR3 sequences; around a fifth are singletons. Sequences were obtained from lung tumor tissue. The source is a man aged 60-69 years with non-small cell lung cancer. Both conserved end residues are part of each CDR3. Each record gives: D gene, V gene, J gene, clone size, CDR3 protein, CDR3 DNA. A D gene is named only where the DNA matches it firmly. Some rows have no size entry. The others give once, few or many, or a class for an expanded clone.

D: NA
V: TRBV11-3
J: TRBJ2-3
size: NA
CDR3: CASRGLSDRTSTDTQYF
DNA: TGTGCCAGCAGGGGATTGTCTGACAGGACTAGCACAGATACGCAGTATTTT

D: TRBD2
V: TRBV9
J: TRBJ2-7
size: NA
CDR3: CASSVRAGLAYEQYF
DNA: TGTGCCAGCAGCGTCAGAGCGGGGCTGGCCTACGAGCAGTACTTC

D: NA
V: TRBV6-1
J: TRBJ1-1
size: medium-sized
CDR3: CASSRDGNTEAFF
DNA: TGTGCCAGCAGTCGGGACGGGAACACTGAAGCTTTCTTT

D: NA
V: TRBV20-1
J: TRBJ2-7
size: medium-sized
CDR3: CSARSAYEQYF
DNA: TGCAGTGCTAGAAGTGCCTACGAGCAGTACTTC

D: NA
V: TRBV20-1
J: TRBJ2-5
size: few
CDR3: CSAQSQETQYF
DNA: TGCAGTGCTCAAAGCCAAGAGACCCAGTACTTC

D: TRBD2
V: TRBV18
J: TRBJ2-5
size: few
CDR3: CASSPKTGTSGRQETQYF
DNA: TGTGCCAGCTCACCTAAAACCGGGACTAGCGGGAGGCAGGAGACCCAGTACTTC

D: NA
V: TRBV10-3
J: TRBJ2-5
size: few
CDR3: CAISDRETQYF
DNA: TGTGCCATCAGTGACCGGGAGACCCAGTACTTC

D: NA
V: TRBV19
J: TRBJ1-6
size: NA
CDR3: CASSTGVGNSPLHF
DNA: TGTGCCAGTAGTACGGGAGTGGGTAATTCACCCCTCCACTTT

D: NA
V: TRBV20-1
J: TRBJ2-1
size: few
CDR3: CSADPSGGAYNEQFF
DNA: TGCAGTGCTGACCCCTCGGGCGGGGCTTACAATGAGCAGTTCTTC

D: TRBD2
V: TRBV4-1
J: TRBJ2-2
size: medium-sized
CDR3: CASSRVAGGGTGELFF
DNA: TGCGCCAGCAGCCGGGTAGCGGGAGGTGGGACCGGGGAGCTGTTTTTT

D: TRBD1
V: TRBV7-3
J: TRBJ1-1
size: NA
CDR3: CASSLGPQGSEAFF
DNA: TGTGCCAGCAGCTTGGGGCCACAGGGGTCTGAAGCTTTCTTT

D: NA
V: TRBV9
J: TRBJ2-2
size: medium-sized
CDR3: CASSAVKGGELFF
DNA: TGTGCCAGCAGCGCGGTTAAGGGCGGGGAGCTGTTTTTT

D: TRBD2
V: TRBV24-1
J: TRBJ2-3
size: NA
CDR3: CATSDSGRFDTQYF
DNA: TGTGCCACCAGTGATAGCGGGAGGTTTGATACGCAGTATTTT

D: TRBD1
V: TRBV29-1
J: TRBJ2-7
size: NA
CDR3: CSVHEVRGRVYEQYF
DNA: TGCAGCGTCCATGAAGTGAGGGGGCGGGTCTACGAGCAGTACTTC

D: NA
V: TRBV20-1
J: TRBJ2-7
size: NA
CDR3: CSAAPLRGVSYEQYF
DNA: TGCAGTGCTGCCCCCCTAAGGGGCGTCTCCTACGAGCAGTACTTC

D: NA
V: TRBV28
J: TRBJ1-2
size: medium-sized
CDR3: CASTDPAGDGYTF
DNA: TGTGCCAGCACCGACCCCGCCGGGGATGGCTACACCTTC

D: NA
V: TRBV11-2
J: TRBJ1-5
size: NA
CDR3: CASSLVGGNQPQHF
DNA: TGTGCCAGCAGCCTGGTGGGGGGGAATCAGCCCCAGCATTTT

D: NA
V: TRBV12-3/TRBV12-4
J: TRBJ1-5
size: many
CDR3: CASSSHLHWGEPQHF
DNA: TGTGCCAGCAGTTCCCATCTTCATTGGGGGGAGCCCCAGCATTTT

D: TRBD2
V: TRBV7-8
J: TRBJ2-2
size: medium-sized
CDR3: CASKAGVTGELFF
DNA: TGTGCCAGCAAAGCGGGAGTTACCGGGGAGCTGTTTTTT

D: TRBD2
V: TRBV20-1
J: TRBJ2-5
size: NA
CDR3: CSAQTSGIETQYF
DNA: TGCAGTGCTCAGACTAGCGGGATAGAGACCCAGTACTTC

D: NA
V: TRBV30
J: TRBJ1-1
size: NA
CDR3: CAWSVQDLNTEAFF
DNA: TGTGCCTGGAGTGTGCAGGATTTGAACACTGAAGCTTTCTTT

D: NA
V: TRBV10-3
J: TRBJ2-2
size: few
CDR3: CAISDPGQANTGELFF
DNA: TGTGCCATCAGTGACCCGGGACAAGCGAACACCGGGGAGCTGTTTTTT

D: NA
V: TRBV19
J: TRBJ2-2
size: medium-sized
CDR3: CASTWQENTGELFF
DNA: TGTGCCAGTACGTGGCAGGAGAACACCGGGGAGCTGTTTTTT

D: TRBD1
V: TRBV27
J: TRBJ1-6
size: many
CDR3: CASSSGQGGISPLHF
DNA: TGTGCCAGCAGTTCCGGACAGGGTGGTATTTCACCCCTCCACTTT

D: TRBD1
V: TRBV7-8
J: TRBJ1-2
size: many
CDR3: CASSPDRGTDYGYTF
DNA: TGTGCCAGCAGCCCTGACAGGGGGACGGACTATGGCTACACCTTC

D: NA
V: TRBV11-3
J: TRBJ1-3
size: NA
CDR3: CATSSRITSSGNTIYF
DNA: TGTGCCACAAGTTCCAGGATAACTAGCTCTGGAAACACCATATATTTT

D: TRBD2
V: TRBV3-1
J: TRBJ2-7
size: few
CDR3: CASSLGLAGSEQYF
DNA: TGTGCCAGCAGCCTCGGACTAGCGGGGTCCGAGCAGTACTTC

D: NA
V: TRBV13
J: TRBJ2-7
size: medium-sized
CDR3: CASSLWEDEEQYF
DNA: TGTGCCAGCAGCTTATGGGAAGACGAGGAGCAGTACTTC

D: NA
V: TRBV27
J: TRBJ2-1
size: NA
CDR3: CASAVAPSPSSYNEQFF
DNA: TGTGCCAGCGCAGTCGCCCCCAGCCCGAGCTCCTACAATGAGCAGTTCTTC

D: NA
V: TRBV12-3/TRBV12-4
J: TRBJ1-2
size: medium-sized
CDR3: CASNVGGMSYGYTF
DNA: TGTGCCAGCAATGTTGGGGGCATGAGCTATGGCTACACCTTC

D: NA
V: TRBV20-1
J: TRBJ2-7
size: NA
CDR3: CIAVDTSDYEQYF
DNA: TGCATTGCTGTCGACACGTCGGACTACGAGCAGTACTTC

D: NA
V: TRBV18
J: TRBJ2-7
size: medium-sized
CDR3: CASSPRFALPYEQYF
DNA: TGTGCCAGCTCACCCCGCTTCGCCCTACCCTACGAGCAGTACTTC

D: NA
V: TRBV12-3/TRBV12-4
J: TRBJ1-1
size: medium-sized
CDR3: CASSSPLNILSTEAFF
DNA: TGTGCCAGCAGTTCCCCTCTTAACATATTATCAACTGAAGCTTTCTTT

D: NA
V: TRBV19
J: TRBJ1-3
size: NA
CDR3: CASSLTGSGNTIYF
DNA: TGTGCCAGTAGTCTCACAGGCTCCGGAAACACCATATATTTT

D: NA
V: TRBV20-1
J: TRBJ2-5
size: NA
CDR3: CSARDLRQAEETQYF
DNA: TGCAGTGCTAGAGATCTGAGGCAGGCTGAAGAGACCCAGTACTTC

D: TRBD1
V: TRBV20-1
J: TRBJ1-3
size: NA
CDR3: CSALADRGRGNTIYF
DNA: TGCAGTGCTCTAGCCGACAGGGGGCGCGGAAACACCATATATTTT

D: NA
V: TRBV29-1
J: TRBJ2-3
size: medium-sized
CDR3: CSVAQGTQGDTQYF
DNA: TGCAGCGTTGCCCAGGGTACCCAAGGAGATACGCAGTATTTT

D: TRBD1
V: TRBV29-1
J: TRBJ2-1
size: medium-sized
CDR3: CSVSVSRGLEDEQFF
DNA: TGCAGCGTTAGTGTATCCAGGGGGCTGGAGGATGAGCAGTTCTTC

D: TRBD1
V: TRBV10-1
J: TRBJ1-4
size: few
CDR3: CASSSGTGHEKLFF
DNA: TGCGCCAGCAGCTCCGGGACAGGGCACGAAAAACTGTTTTTT

D: NA
V: TRBV6-4
J: TRBJ2-7
size: few
CDR3: CASSDSWARSYEQYF
DNA: TGTGCCAGCAGTGACTCGTGGGCGCGCTCCTACGAGCAGTACTTC

D: NA
V: TRBV2
J: TRBJ1-2
size: medium-sized
CDR3: CASSLAYGYTF
DNA: TGTGCCAGCAGTTTGGCCTATGGCTACACCTTC

D: NA
V: TRBV19
J: TRBJ2-5
size: NA
CDR3: CASRVTIGETQYF
DNA: TGTGCCAGTAGGGTCACCATTGGGGAGACCCAGTACTTC

D: NA
V: TRBV12-3/TRBV12-4
J: TRBJ1-5
size: medium-sized
CDR3: CASSPLGPGPNQPQHF
DNA: TGTGCCAGCAGTCCTTTGGGGCCAGGCCCCAATCAGCCCCAGCATTTT

D: NA
V: TRBV10-3
J: TRBJ2-7
size: many
CDR3: CAISQTGSPGYF
DNA: TGTGCCATCTCACAAACCGGGTCCCCAGGGTACTTC

D: NA
V: TRBV20-1
J: TRBJ2-7
size: NA
CDR3: CSASGRSEQYF
DNA: TGCAGTGCTAGCGGGAGAAGCGAGCAGTACTTC